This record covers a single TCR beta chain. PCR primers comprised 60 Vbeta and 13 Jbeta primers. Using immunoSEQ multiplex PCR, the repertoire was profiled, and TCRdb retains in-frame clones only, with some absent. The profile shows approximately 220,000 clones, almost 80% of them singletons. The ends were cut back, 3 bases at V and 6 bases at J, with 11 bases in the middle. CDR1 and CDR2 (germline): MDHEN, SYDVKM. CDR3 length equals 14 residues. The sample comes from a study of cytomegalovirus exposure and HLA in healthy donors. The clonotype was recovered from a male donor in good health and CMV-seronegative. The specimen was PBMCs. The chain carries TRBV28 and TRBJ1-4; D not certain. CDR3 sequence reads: CASSLFVAYEKLFF. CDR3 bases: TGTGCCAGCAGTTTGTTTGTGGCTTATGAAAAACTGTTTTTT.